This entry lists 16 T cell receptor beta chains sequenced from one sample in a study of OX40 agonist ivuxolimab in advanced cancers. The protocol used for the library was the immunoSEQ multiplex PCR assay. The table was pulled from immuneACCESS by TCRdb, which kept in-frame rearrangements only. Such tables lose some clones; where checked, under half of the loss comes from unresolved V genes, and the rest has no known cause. Present in this sample are about 100,000 clones, about 89% of which were seen just once. The biggest ten clones account for 0.15% to 0.2% of the sample. The input for sequencing was CD4+ or CD8+ T cells sorted from blood, taken in a trial of the OX40 agonist ivuxolimab. These receptors came from an adult with an advanced solid tumor such as melanoma, head and neck, liver or kidney cancer.

A single count supports this clone. The chain links TRBV6-1 to TRBJ1-6; TRBD1 agrees at 7 bases. This CDR3 has 17 residues. Looked up from germline, CDR1 is MNHNS and CDR2 is SASEGT. V shed 6 bases, J shed 0 bases, and the junction held 8 bases outside the gene matches. CDR3 in amino acids: CASREPGQSSYNSPLHF. CDR3 nucleotides: TGTGCCAGCAGAGAACCGGGACAGAGCTCCTATAATTCACCCCTCCACTTT.

The table lists this clone with a few counts. The chain links TRBV18 to TRBJ1-5, with D unclear. The V gene lost 5 bases and the J gene lost 0 bases, with 8 bases spanning the gap. CDR3 length: 14 residues. Germline CDR1 and CDR2: KGHSH and LQKENI. CDR3 sequence reads: CASSYTDSNQPQHF. CDR3 nucleotide sequence: TGTGCCAGCTCATACACAGATAGCAATCAGCCCCAGCATTTT.

The chain couples TRBV19 to TRBJ1-6; no definite D call. The CDR3 consists of 12 residues. V lost 1 base and J lost 8, with 3 bases in between. Germline V gives CDR1 LNHDA, CDR2 SQIVND (reference sequence). The CDR3 DNA follows: TGTGCCAGTAGTATAGTTGATTCACCCCTCCACTTT. It translates to CASSIVDSPLHF.

J is TRBJ1-1 and V is TRBV27, with D unresolved. This CDR3 is built from 14 residues. V was pared by 2 bases and J by 0 bases, with 7 bases between. CDR1 is MNHEY and CDR2 is SMNVEV in the germline V gene (reference sequence). The CDR3 DNA reads TGTGCCAGCAGTTTACGTCCCCTGAACACTGAAGCTTTCTTT. Its protein product is CASSLRPLNTEAFF.

This chain connects TRBV10-2 to TRBJ2-1, with a weak D call TRBD1 (6 bases). The CDR3 has 17 residues. The germline V gene encodes CDR1 WSHSY and CDR2 SAAADI. V was trimmed by 8 bases and J by 1 base, leaving 21 bases between them. In DNA, the CDR3 is TGCGCCAGCGGAAGCAACCCCAGGGGAAGTTCCTACAATGAGCAGTTCTTC. Amino acid sequence: CASGSNPRGSSYNEQFF.

This chain connects TRBV27 to TRBJ1-1; 7 bases map to TRBD1. CDR3 length equals 15 residues. Germline CDR1 and CDR2: MNHEY and SMNVEV (reference sequence). Trimming took 2 bases from V and 7 from J; bases not matched to a gene: 10. The CDR3 here is CASSLHGQVKGEAFF. In nucleotides, the CDR3 is TGTGCCAGCAGTTTACACGGACAGGTGAAGGGTGAAGCTTTCTTT.

The chain recombines TRBV9 with TRBJ2-3, with TRBD2 identical over 7 bases. Per the germline V gene, CDR1 is SGDLS and CDR2 is YYNGEE. This CDR3 contains 13 residues. V shed 2 bases and J 9 bases; nucleotides not matched to a gene: 6. Written as DNA, the CDR3 is TGTGCCAGCAGCGTCAAGCGGGGAAGAACGCAGTATTTT. This translates into CASSVKRGRTQYF.

V and J are TRBV5-4 and TRBJ2-2; D may correspond to TRBD1 or TRBD2 (5 bases each). V was shortened by 9 bases and J by 5 bases, with 17 bases between the two germline ends. Germline lookup yields CDR1 SGHNT and CDR2 YYREEE (reference sequence). The CDR3 has 14 residues. DNA of the CDR3: TGTGCCACCAGGGAATCTGCGGGTACCGGGGAGCTGTTTTTT. Translated: CATRESAGTGELFF.

The rearrangement links TRBV12-5 to TRBJ2-1, with D perhaps matching TRBD2 (6 bases). This CDR3 is 15 amino acids long. V lost 1 base to trimming and J lost 7 bases, with 14 bases between them. The V gene's germline CDR1 is LGHNT and CDR2 FRNRAP. CDR3 bases: TGTGCTAGTGGTTTGGGTGGAGGGGAGAGAAATGAGCAGTTCTTC. Translation: CASGLGGGERNEQFF.

This clone has a single count. The genes are TRBV10-3 and TRBJ2-1; D gene ambiguous. Germline V gene data show CDR1 as ENHRY and CDR2 as SYGVKD. Trimming cost V 1 base and J 7 bases, with 8 bases left between them. The CDR3 spans 13 residues. Written as DNA, the CDR3 is TGTGCCATCAGTGAGTTGGGCTCGAATGAGCAGTTCTTC. It codes for CAISELGSNEQFF.

The chain carries TRBV5-5 and TRBJ2-2; the D gene is possibly TRBD2 (7 bases). V gave up 4 bases and J gave up 5 bases, with 18 bases separating them. The CDR3 has 16 residues. Per germline, CDR1 SGHKS and CDR2 YYEKEE (reference sequence). The chain's CDR3 is CASSPGRGLWTGELFF. The CDR3 nucleotides read TGTGCCAGCAGCCCGGGGCGGGGGCTTTGGACCGGGGAGCTGTTTTTT.

V and J are TRBV14 and TRBJ2-7; 8 nucleotides align to TRBD2. V trimming: 4 bases; J trimming: 7 bases; junction bases outside the gene matches: 12. The CDR3 spans 15 residues. Germline V CDR1 and CDR2: SGHDN, FVKESK. The CDR3 DNA reads TGTGCCAGCAGCCGACCACTAGCGGAGGAAGAGGAGCAGTACTTC. Its protein product is CASSRPLAEEEEQYF.

The chain links TRBV10-3 to TRBJ2-3; D is undetermined. This CDR3 has 16 residues. CDR1 ENHRY and CDR2 SYGVKD come from the germline V gene. Between the trimmed V and J ends, which lost 3 bases and 0 bases, there was a span of 13 bases. For the CDR3, the DNA is TGTGCCATCAGTGACTTAGGGATTTCTAGCACAGATACGCAGTATTTT. Amino acid sequence: CAISDLGISSTDTQYF.

The chain recombines TRBV27 with TRBJ2-7; TRBD2 agrees at 9 bases. Germline CDR1 MNHEY, CDR2 SMNVEV (reference sequence). The V segment lost 3 bases and the J segment 6 bases; nucleotides outside the gene matches: 15. This CDR3 has 17 amino acids. Here the CDR3 reads CASSFLGGRAILGEQYF. The CDR3 region has the DNA TGTGCCAGCAGTTTCCTCGGCGGGAGGGCCATCTTGGGCGAGCAGTACTTC.

A few counts support this clone. This chain connects TRBV10-1 to TRBJ1-1, with a possible D match to TRBD1 (5 bases). The CDR3 spans 12 residues. V dropped 2 bases and J dropped 10 bases, with 11 bases sitting between them. Germline values: CDR1 WNHNN, CDR2 SYGVQD (reference sequence). The CDR3 region is CASSEGTKGAFF. The CDR3 nucleotides are TGCGCCAGCAGTGAGGGGACTAAAGGAGCTTTCTTT.

The chain recombines TRBV9 with TRBJ2-5, with 8 bases that match TRBD1. The germline gives CDR1 SGDLS, CDR2 YYNGEE. The V gene end was trimmed by 0 bases and the J gene end by 7 bases; junction bases not matched to a gene: 11. The CDR3 is 16 amino acids. This CDR3 is CASSVGGQGQGGTQYF. Written as DNA, the CDR3 is TGTGCCAGCAGCGTAGGAGGACAGGGCCAGGGGGGGACCCAGTACTTC.